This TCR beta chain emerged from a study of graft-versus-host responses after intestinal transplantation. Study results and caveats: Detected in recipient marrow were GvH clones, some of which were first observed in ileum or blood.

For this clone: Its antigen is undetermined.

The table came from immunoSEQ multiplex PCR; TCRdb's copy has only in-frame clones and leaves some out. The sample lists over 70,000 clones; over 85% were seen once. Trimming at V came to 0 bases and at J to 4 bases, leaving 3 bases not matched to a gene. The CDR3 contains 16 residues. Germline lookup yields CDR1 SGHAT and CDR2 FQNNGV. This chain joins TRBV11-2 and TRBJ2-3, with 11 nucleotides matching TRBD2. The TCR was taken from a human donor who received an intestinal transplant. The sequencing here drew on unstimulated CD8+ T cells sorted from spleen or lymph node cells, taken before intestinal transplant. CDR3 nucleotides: TGTGCCAGCAGCTTAGATACTAGCGGGGGCCCAGATACGCAGTATTTT. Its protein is CASSLDTSGGPDTQYF.